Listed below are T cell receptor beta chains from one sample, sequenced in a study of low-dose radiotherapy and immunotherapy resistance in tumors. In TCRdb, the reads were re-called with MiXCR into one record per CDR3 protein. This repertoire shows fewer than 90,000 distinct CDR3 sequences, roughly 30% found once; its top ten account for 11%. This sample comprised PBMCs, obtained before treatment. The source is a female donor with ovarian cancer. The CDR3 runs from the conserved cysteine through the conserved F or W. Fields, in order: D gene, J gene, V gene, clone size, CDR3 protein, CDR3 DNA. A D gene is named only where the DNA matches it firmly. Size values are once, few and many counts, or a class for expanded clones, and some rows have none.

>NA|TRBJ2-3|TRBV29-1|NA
CSGVLTDTQYF
TGCAGCGGCGTGCTCACAGATACGCAGTATTTT
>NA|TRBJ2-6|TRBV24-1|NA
CATSDLPGRGASANVLTF
TGTGCCACCAGTGATTTACCGGGACGGGGAGCGTCGGCCAACGTCCTGACTTTC
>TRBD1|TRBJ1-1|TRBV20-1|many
CSASLTGGVTEAFF
TGCAGTGCTAGCCTAACAGGGGGGGTTACTGAAGCTTTCTTT
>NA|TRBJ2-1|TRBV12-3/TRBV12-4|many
CASSPPIKYNEQFF
TGTGCCAGCAGTCCACCTATTAAATACAATGAGCAGTTCTTC
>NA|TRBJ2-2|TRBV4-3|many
CASSPTGRLGTGELFF
TGCGCCAGCAGCCCCACGGGGCGCCTTGGCACCGGGGAGCTGTTTTTT
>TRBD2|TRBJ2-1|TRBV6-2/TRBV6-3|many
CASSWRTSADGNEQFF
TGTGCCAGCAGTTGGAGGACTAGCGCAGACGGAAATGAGCAGTTCTTC
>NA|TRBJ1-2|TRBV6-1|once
CASRRDARGADNYGYTF
TGTGCCAGCAGGCGAGACGCCCGGGGGGCAGATAACTATGGCTACACCTTC
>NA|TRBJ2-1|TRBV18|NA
CASSPSRQGHNEQFF
TGTGCCAGCTCACCCTCTCGGCAGGGGCACAATGAGCAGTTCTTC
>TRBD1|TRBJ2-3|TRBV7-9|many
CASSSGQRTDTQYF
TGTGCCAGCAGCTCGGGACAGCGCACAGATACGCAGTATTTT
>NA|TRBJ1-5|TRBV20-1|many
CSARDMGAGQPQHF
TGCAGTGCTAGAGATATGGGGGCAGGTCAGCCCCAGCATTTT
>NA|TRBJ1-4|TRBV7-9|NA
CASSTGNSEKLFF
TGTGCCAGCAGCACGGGGAACTCTGAAAAACTGTTTTTT
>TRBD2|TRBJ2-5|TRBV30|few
CASPTSGSQETQYF
TGTGCCTCCCCAACTAGCGGGAGTCAAGAGACCCAGTACTTC
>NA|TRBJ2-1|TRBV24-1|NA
CATSDGKGGTRYNEQFF
TGTGCCACCAGTGACGGGAAGGGGGGAACTAGATACAATGAGCAGTTCTTC
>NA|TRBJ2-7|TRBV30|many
CAWSVAGHSYEQYF
TGTGCCTGGAGTGTCGCGGGCCACTCCTACGAGCAGTACTTC
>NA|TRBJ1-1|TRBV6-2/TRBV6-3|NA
CASSPGSRNTEAFF
TGTGCCAGCAGCCCAGGGTCCCGGAACACTGAAGCTTTCTTT
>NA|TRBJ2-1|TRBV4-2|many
CASSPRVTNYNEQFF
TGTGCCAGCAGCCCCCGGGTCACAAACTACAATGAGCAGTTCTTC
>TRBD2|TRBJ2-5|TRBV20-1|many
CSARGVLAGVQETQYF
TGCAGTGCTAGAGGAGTCCTAGCGGGAGTACAAGAGACCCAGTACTTC
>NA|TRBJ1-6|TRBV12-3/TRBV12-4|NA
CASRLGPGSPLHF
TGTGCCAGTCGATTGGGGCCGGGTTCACCCCTCCACTTT
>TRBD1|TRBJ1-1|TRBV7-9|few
CASSSGPGGVDTEAFF
TGTGCCAGCAGCTCCGGACCAGGGGGCGTTGACACTGAAGCTTTCTTT
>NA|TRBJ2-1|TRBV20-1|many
CSANPGPTYNEQFF
TGCAGTGCTAACCCCGGACCAACCTACAATGAGCAGTTCTTC
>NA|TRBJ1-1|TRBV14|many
CASSQDIGRNTEAFF
TGTGCCAGCAGCCAAGATATCGGAAGGAACACTGAAGCTTTCTTT
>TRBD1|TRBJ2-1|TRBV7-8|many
CASTGTVNNEQFF
TGTGCCAGCACCGGGACAGTAAACAATGAGCAGTTCTTC
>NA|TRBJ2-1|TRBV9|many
CASSVGELSPRFF
TGTGCCAGCAGCGTCGGGGAGCTGAGCCCTCGGTTCTTC
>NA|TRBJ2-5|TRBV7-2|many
CASSLASTKETQYF
TGTGCCAGCAGCTTAGCGTCGACTAAAGAGACCCAGTACTTC
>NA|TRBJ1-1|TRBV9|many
CASSVGGRLNTEAFF
TGTGCCAGCAGCGTTGGGGGAAGATTGAACACTGAAGCTTTCTTT
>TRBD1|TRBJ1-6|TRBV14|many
CASSLRDSRSPLHF
TGTGCCAGCAGCCTTCGGGACAGCCGTTCACCCCTCCACTTT
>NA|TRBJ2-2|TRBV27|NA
CASSRGFGELFF
TGTGCCAGCAGTCGAGGGTTCGGGGAGCTGTTTTTT
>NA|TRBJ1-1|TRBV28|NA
CASSVPGQNTEAFF
TGTGCCAGCAGTGTCCCGGGACAGAACACTGAAGCTTTCTTT
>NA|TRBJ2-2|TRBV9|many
CASHAGAGELFF
TGTGCCAGCCACGCTGGGGCCGGGGAGCTGTTTTTT
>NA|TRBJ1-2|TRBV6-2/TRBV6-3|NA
CASRRTVRMFSGYTF
TGTGCCAGCAGAAGGACCGTGAGGATGTTCTCTGGCTACACCTTC
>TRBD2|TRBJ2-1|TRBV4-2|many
CASSPGSGLNSYNEQFF
TGTGCCAGCAGCCCCGGTAGCGGGCTGAACTCCTACAATGAGCAGTTCTTC
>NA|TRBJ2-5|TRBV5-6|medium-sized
CASSWAGTLGETQYF
TGTGCCAGCAGCTGGGCCGGGACATTGGGGGAGACCCAGTACTTC
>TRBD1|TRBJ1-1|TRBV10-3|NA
CAISDQQGTGNTEAFF
TGTGCCATCAGTGACCAACAAGGGACAGGGAACACTGAAGCTTTCTTT
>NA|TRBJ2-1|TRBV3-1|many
CASSQSVRVRSYNEQFF
TGTGCCAGCAGCCAAAGCGTGCGGGTGCGCTCCTACAATGAGCAGTTCTTC
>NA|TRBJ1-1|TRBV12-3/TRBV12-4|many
CASVWGTEAFF
TGTGCCAGCGTCTGGGGGACTGAAGCTTTCTTT
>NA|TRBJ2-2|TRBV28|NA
CASSFWTANTGELFF
TGTGCCAGCAGTTTCTGGACAGCGAACACCGGGGAGCTGTTTTTT
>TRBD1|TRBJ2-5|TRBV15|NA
CATSTDRGRETQYF
TGTGCCACCAGCACTGACAGGGGGCGGGAGACCCAGTACTTC
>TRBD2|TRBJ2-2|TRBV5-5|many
CASSLLAANTGELFF
TGTGCCAGCAGCTTACTAGCGGCGAACACCGGGGAGCTGTTTTTT
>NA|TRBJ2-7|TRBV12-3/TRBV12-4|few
CASSSILGNSYEQYF
TGTGCCAGCAGTTCCATTCTAGGGAACTCCTACGAGCAGTACTTC
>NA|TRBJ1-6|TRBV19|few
CASSIQGNDSPLHF
TGTGCCAGTAGTATACAGGGCAATGATTCACCCCTCCACTTT
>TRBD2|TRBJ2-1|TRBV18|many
CASSPRTSGTYNEQFF
TGTGCCAGCTCACCTCGGACTAGCGGTACCTACAATGAGCAGTTCTTC
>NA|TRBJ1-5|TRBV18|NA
CASSPREVGDQPQHF
TGTGCCAGCTCACCAAGGGAGGTCGGGGATCAGCCCCAGCATTTT
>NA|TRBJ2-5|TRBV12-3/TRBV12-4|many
CASSLTRTETQYF
TGTGCCAGCAGTCTGACCCGGACGGAGACCCAGTACTTC
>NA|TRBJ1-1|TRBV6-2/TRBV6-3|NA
CASSQGTEAFF
TGTGCCAGCAGCCAGGGGACTGAAGCTTTCTTT
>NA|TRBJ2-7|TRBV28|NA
CASSALNPYEQYF
TGTGCCAGCAGTGCCCTTAACCCCTACGAGCAGTACTTC
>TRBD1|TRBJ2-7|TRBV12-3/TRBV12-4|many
CASSLEGQGAYEQYF
TGTGCCAGCAGTTTAGAGGGACAGGGTGCCTACGAGCAGTACTTC
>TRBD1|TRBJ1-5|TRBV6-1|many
CASGQGNNQPQHF
TGTGCCAGCGGACAGGGCAACAATCAGCCCCAGCATTTT